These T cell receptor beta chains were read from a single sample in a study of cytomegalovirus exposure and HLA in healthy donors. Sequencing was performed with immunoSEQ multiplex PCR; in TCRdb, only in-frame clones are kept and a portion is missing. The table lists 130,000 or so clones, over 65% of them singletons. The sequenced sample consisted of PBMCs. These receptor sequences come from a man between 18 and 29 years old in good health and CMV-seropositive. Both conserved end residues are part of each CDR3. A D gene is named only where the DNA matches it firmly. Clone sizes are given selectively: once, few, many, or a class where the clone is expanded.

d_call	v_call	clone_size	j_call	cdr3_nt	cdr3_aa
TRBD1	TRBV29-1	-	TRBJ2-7	TGCAGCGTTGGAGTTGTGATCGGGACAGCGTCCTACGAGCAGTACTTC	CSVGVVIGTASYEQYF
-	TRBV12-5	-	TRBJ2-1	TGTGCTAGTGGCGTGGCGGGCTACAATGAGCAGTTCTTC	CASGVAGYNEQFF
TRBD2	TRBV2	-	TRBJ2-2	TGTGCCGTACTAGCGGGACGAACCGGGGAGCTGTTTTTT	CAVLAGRTGELFF
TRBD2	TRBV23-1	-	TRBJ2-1	TGCGCCAGCAGTCACCGGAGCGGGAGGGCCGCCAATGAGCAGTTCTTC	CASSHRSGRAANEQFF
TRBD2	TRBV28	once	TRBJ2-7	TGTGCCAGCAGTTTACGCGGGAGGGACGAGCAGTACTTC	CASSLRGRDEQYF
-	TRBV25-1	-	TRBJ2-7	TGTGCCAGCAGGGAGGGCTCCTACGAGCAGTACTTC	CASREGSYEQYF
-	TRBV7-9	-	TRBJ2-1	TGTGCCAGCAGCGCTACTACCAACAATGAGCAGTTCTTC	CASSATTNNEQFF
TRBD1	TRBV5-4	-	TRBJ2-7	TGTGCCAGCAGCAGAGACAGGGGCCCTACCTACGAGCAGTACTTC	CASSRDRGPTYEQYF
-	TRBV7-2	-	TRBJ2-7	TGTGCCAGCAGCTTATGGGCGGGCTTAGGTTCCTACGAGCAGTACTTC	CASSLWAGLGSYEQYF
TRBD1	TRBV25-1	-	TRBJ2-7	TGTGCCAGCAGTGAATGGTTGAGGACAGGTTCCTACGAGCAGTACTTC	CASSEWLRTGSYEQYF
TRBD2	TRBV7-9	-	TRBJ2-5	TGTGCCAGCAGCCCCGGACTAGCGAGGGGTGGGGAGACCCAGTACTTC	CASSPGLARGGETQYF
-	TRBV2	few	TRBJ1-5	TGTGCCAGCAGTGGGGAGAACAATCAGCCCCAGCATTTT	CASSGENNQPQHF
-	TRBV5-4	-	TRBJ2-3	TGTGCCAGCAGCTTGATGGACAACACAGATACGCAGTATTTT	CASSLMDNTDTQYF
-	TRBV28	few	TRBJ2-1	TGTGCCATCAGGGGGGGTAGCGGGGACAATGAGCAGTTCTTC	CAIRGGSGDNEQFF
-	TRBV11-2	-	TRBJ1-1	TGTGCCAGCAGCTTGGCAAGGAACACTGAAGCTTTCTTT	CASSLARNTEAFF
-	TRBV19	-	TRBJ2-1	TGTGCCAGCGGACAGTCCAATGAGCAGTTCTTC	CASGQSNEQFF
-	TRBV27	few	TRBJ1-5	TGTGCCAGCAGTTTATTAAGTGGGGGAGGTCAGCCCCAGCATTTT	CASSLLSGGGQPQHF
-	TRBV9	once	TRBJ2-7	TGTGCCAGCAGTGGCCGTCGAGGGCATCGAGGAGAGCAGTACTTC	CASSGRRGHRGEQYF
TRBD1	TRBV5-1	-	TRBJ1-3	TGCGCCAGCAGACCTCGGACAGGGAGAAACACCATATATTTT	CASRPRTGRNTIYF
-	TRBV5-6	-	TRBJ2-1	TGTGCCAGCAGCCTACCGGGACTTGACTCCTACAATGAGCAGTTCTTC	CASSLPGLDSYNEQFF
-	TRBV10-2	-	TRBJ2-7	TGCGCCAGCAGTGAGTTTGCCACAGTTGGCGAGCAGTACTTC	CASSEFATVGEQYF
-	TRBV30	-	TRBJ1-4	TGTGCCTGGAGTGTATATCGGGGGAAGGAAAAACTGTTTTTT	CAWSVYRGKEKLFF
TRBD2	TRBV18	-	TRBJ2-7	TGTGCCAGCTCACCCCGCGGGGGGGGTCGTATGACCGAAGGCTACGAGCAGTACTTC	CASSPRGGGRMTEGYEQYF
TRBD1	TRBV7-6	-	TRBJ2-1	TGTGCCAGCAGTAACACGGGACAGGGCGAAGTTGAGCAGTTCTTC	CASSNTGQGEVEQFF
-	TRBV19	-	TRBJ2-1	TGTGCCAGTGGAACACGGGGGAGCTCCTACAATGAGCAGTTCTTC	CASGTRGSSYNEQFF
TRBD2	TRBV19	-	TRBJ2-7	TGTGCCAGTAGTATAGAGACGAGCGGGAGAAGCGAGCAGTACTTC	CASSIETSGRSEQYF
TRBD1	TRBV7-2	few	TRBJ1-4	TGTGCCAGCAGCTCATGGACAGGGCTGAATGAAAAACTGTTTTTT	CASSSWTGLNEKLFF
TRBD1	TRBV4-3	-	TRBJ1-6	TGCGCCAGCAGCCAGGGACAGGGGGTTAATTCACCCCTCCACTTT	CASSQGQGVNSPLHF
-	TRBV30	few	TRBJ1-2	TGTGCCTGGAGAGGTCAGGGAAGGAACCATGGCTACACCTTC	CAWRGQGRNHGYTF